This T cell receptor (beta chain) was found in a study of T cells in Graves' hyperthyroidism and ophthalmopathy. Diagnoses rested on clinical symptoms, serum thyroxine and TRAb, thyroid ultrasound and orbital computed tomography. This sample holds PBMCs from less than 11 ml fresh peripheral blood. It was RNA transcripts that yielded the amplified TCR beta CDR3 regions. TCR CDR3 underwent first-round RT-PCR with the HTBI primer set. TCRdb independently ran MiXCR on the multiplex PCR reads; one entry per CDR3 protein. Of hundreds of thousands of distinct CDR3 sequences detected, around a sixth appear once; the ten largest clones hold about 14%. This clonotype was counted a few times. Possible read error: a much larger clone is one base away. Unmatched junction bases numbered 14, after V lost 3 bases and J lost 2 bases. The CDR3 consists of 18 residues. Germline assignment: CDR1 MDHEN and CDR2 SYDVKM.

The chain joins TRBV28 to TRBJ1-1, with 8 nucleotides matching TRBD1. The sequence was obtained from a woman aged 18 to 35 with Graves' hyperthyroidism. Sequenced sample: blood. In DNA form, the CDR3 reads TGTGCCAGCAGTTTTAGGTCATTCAGGGGGCCCCCTAACACTGAAGCTTTCTTT. It yields the protein CASSFRSFRGPPNTEAFF. The whole variable domain, remainder taken from reference TRBV28 and TRBJ1-1, is DVKVTQSSRYLVKRTGEKVFLECVQDMDHENMFWYRQDPGLGLRLIYFSYDVKMKEKGDIPEGYSVSREKKERFSLILESASTNQTSMYLCASSFRSFRGPPNTEAFFGQGTRLTVV.